The 29 T cell receptor beta chains presented below share a single source sample, sequenced in a study of quantifying T cell responses using KT2 cells. As for the study in general: RNA was reverse transcribed with TCR alpha and beta constant-region primers.

A single-stranded UMI oligo with SP2 sequence was ligated to cDNA 3' ends. An equimolar mix of RC1.1 and RC1.2 primed the beta chain across TRBC1 and TRBC2. From the UMI-ligation and nested PCR reads, TCRdb called clonotypes with MiXCR, one entry per CDR3 protein. The sample yields 45,000 to 65,000 distinct CDR3 sequences, about 12% seen once. The sample was PBMCs spiked with cells of the T cell clone KT2. Every receptor here comes from a human donor.

V usage is TRBV7-6 and J usage is TRBJ1-2, with unresolved D. V dropped 5 bases and J dropped 5 bases, with 9 bases sitting between them. CDR1 and CDR2 from the germline V gene are SGHVS and FNYEAQ. This CDR3 spans 12 amino acids. CDR3 nucleotides: TGTGCCAGCAGCAGGGATTTATATGGCTACACCTTC. As protein: CASSRDLYGYTF.

This clonotype has more than one count but fewer than ten. V gene TRBV20-1 combines with J gene TRBJ2-5; 8 nucleotides line up with TRBD2. The length of the CDR3 is 15 residues. Unmatched junction bases numbered 5, after V lost 0 bases and J lost 2 bases. Germline V CDR1 and CDR2: DFQATT, SNEGSKA (reference sequence). CDR3 nucleotides: TGCAGTGCTAGAGAACCCTCGGGGGGGCAAGAGACCCAGTACTTC. Translating gives CSAREPSGGQETQYF.

The sample holds many counts of this clonotype. The V call is TRBV12-3 or TRBV12-4, the J call TRBJ2-2; no firm D call. The CDR3 spans 19 residues. V was cut by 6 bases and J by 0 bases, with 23 bases left in between. Here the CDR3 reads CASRARPFVADANTGELFF. Written as DNA, the CDR3 is TGTGCCAGCAGAGCCCGCCCTTTCGTTGCGGACGCGAACACCGGGGAGCTGTTTTTT.

The gene calls are TRBV7-2 and TRBJ1-6, with D unclear. Germline assignment: CDR1 SGHTA and CDR2 FQGNSA. Trimming stripped 2 bases from V and 10 bases from J, with 15 bases between. The CDR3 length is 15 residues. As DNA, the CDR3 is TGTGCCAGCAGCTTAACGAAGGGATTCGGATCACCCCTCCACTTT. This gives the protein CASSLTKGFGSPLHF.

This clonotype was counted ten times or more. The chain joins TRBV6-5 to TRBJ2-7; 14 bases fit TRBD2. The V segment lost 6 bases and the J segment 7 bases; nucleotides outside the gene matches: 11. This CDR3 spans 16 amino acids. In germline, CDR1 is MNHEY, CDR2 SVGAGI. CDR3 DNA sequence: TGTGCCAGCAGAAAGACGACTAGCGGGAGGGCTCGAGAGCAGTACTTC. Its translation is CASRKTTSGRAREQYF.

The V call is TRBV7-6, the J call TRBJ1-4, with TRBD1 as a possible D gene (5 bases). V was trimmed by 4 bases and J by 7 bases, leaving 16 bases between them. Germline loops: CDR1 SGHVS, CDR2 FNYEAQ. The CDR3 is made up of 15 amino acids. The DNA of the CDR3 is TGTGCCAGCAGCTCCGTCGGGAGGGGAGGTGAAAAACTGTTTTTT. Its protein is CASSSVGRGGEKLFF.

This chain joins TRBV12-3 or TRBV12-4 and TRBJ1-5, with a tentative D call TRBD1 (5 bases). The CDR3 has 11 residues. The V end lost 5 bases, the J end lost 11 bases, and 10 bases lay between the germline ends. CDR3: CASSIRQSQHF. The DNA for the CDR3 is TGTGCCAGCAGTATTAGACAGTCCCAGCATTTT.

This chain links TRBV11-3 with TRBJ2-1, with D possibly being TRBD2 (6 bases). CDR1 and CDR2 (germline): SGHNT, YENEEA. CDR3 length: 15 amino acids. Trimming took 7 bases from V and 0 from J, leaving 13 bases between them. CDR3 DNA: TGTGCCAGCACGTGGGGGGACCTCTCCTACAATGAGCAGTTCTTC. This gives the protein CASTWGDLSYNEQFF.

This clonotype has only a few counts. The genes are TRBV27 and TRBJ1-1; D remains ambiguous. Germline V gene sequence: CDR1 MNHEY, CDR2 SMNVEV (reference sequence). The ends were cut back, 4 bases at V and 5 bases at J, with 11 bases in the middle. The CDR3 extends over 13 amino acids. The CDR3 loop is CASSSIAQTEAFF. The CDR3 DNA reads TGTGCCAGCAGTTCTATTGCGCAGACTGAAGCTTTCTTT.

The chain is built from TRBV3-1 and TRBJ2-3; TRBD2 matches 7 bases. Germline assignment: CDR1 LGHDT and CDR2 YNNKEL (reference sequence). CDR3 size: 16 residues. Losses at the gene ends were 1 base for V and 5 bases for J; bases not matched to a gene: 9. The CDR3 loop reads CASSQAVTGGRDTQYF. CDR3 coding DNA: TGTGCCAGCAGCCAAGCTGTAACGGGGGGAAGAGATACGCAGTATTTT.

This clonotype has a count of ten or more. The V gene is TRBV10-3, the J gene TRBJ1-5, with D hard to call. This CDR3 contains 13 residues. Germline values: CDR1 ENHRY, CDR2 SYGVKD. The V and J ends lost 3 bases and 4 bases respectively, with 7 bases between them. The CDR3 loop is CAISDQENQPQHF. The CDR3 region has the DNA TGTGCCATCAGTGATCAAGAGAATCAGCCCCAGCATTTT.

This clonotype showed up just a few times. The V gene is TRBV30, the J gene TRBJ1-5; 10 nucleotides align to TRBD1. This CDR3 has 14 amino acids. J was trimmed by 7 bases and V by 3 bases; bases with no gene match: 6. Germline-derived CDR1 and CDR2 are GTSNPN and SVGIG (reference sequence). CDR3 DNA: TGTGCCTGGAGCCTAGACAGGGGGCGACAGCCCCAGCATTTT. Amino acid sequence: CAWSLDRGRQPQHF.

The V call is TRBV20-1, the J call TRBJ2-3, with D possibly being TRBD1 or TRBD2 (6 bases each). CDR1 is DFQATT, CDR2 SNEGSKA, per germline (reference sequence). The CDR3 sequence is 15 residues long. V shed 5 bases and J shed 1 base, with 16 bases lying between them. CDR3 in DNA: TGCAGTGCTTCTCTACGGGGGCGTCGCACAGATACGCAGTATTTT. This gives the protein CSASLRGRRTDTQYF.

This clonotype was seen many times. This chain links TRBV6-5 with TRBJ2-3, with D uncertain. V dropped 2 bases and J dropped 6 bases, with 12 bases sitting between them. Per germline, CDR1 MNHEY and CDR2 SVGAGI. The CDR3 is 14 amino acids. The chain's CDR3 is CASSYQNLRDTQYF. CDR3 DNA sequence: TGTGCCAGCAGTTACCAGAACTTACGGGATACGCAGTATTTT.

This clonotype came up many times. The CDR3 loop reads CASSSLPDSNQPQHF. The CDR3 DNA sequence: TGTGCCAGCAGCTCCCTCCCGGATAGCAATCAGCCCCAGCATTTT. V gene TRBV6-2 or TRBV6-3 combines with J gene TRBJ1-5; no reliable D call. The V end lost 6 bases, the J end lost 0 bases, and 12 bases lay between the germline ends. This CDR3 spans 15 amino acids. CDR1 and CDR2 from the germline V gene are MNHEY and SVGEGT.

This clonotype appeared many times. The rearrangement joins TRBV20-1 to TRBJ2-4; 11 nucleotides match TRBD2. J lost 4 bases, V lost 0 bases, and 2 bases had no gene match. The CDR3 consists of 15 residues. From germline, CDR1 is DFQATT and CDR2 SNEGSKA (reference sequence). The CDR3 reads CSAREGLAVKNIQYF. The CDR3 DNA follows: TGCAGTGCTAGAGAGGGACTAGCGGTGAAAAACATTCAGTACTTC.

The chain carries TRBV6-5 and TRBJ2-1; D uncertain. V was trimmed by 9 bases and J by 0 bases, leaving 12 bases between them. This CDR3 has 14 amino acids. Germline CDR1 and CDR2: MNHEY and SVGAGI. The CDR3 here is CARRPMSSYNEQFF. The CDR3 coding sequence is TGTGCCAGACGACCCATGAGCTCCTACAATGAGCAGTTCTTC.

The table lists this clonotype with a few counts. The chain has TRBV20-1 and TRBJ2-5; the match to TRBD2 covers 7 bases. The CDR3 totals 15 residues. Germline V lookup: CDR1 DFQATT, CDR2 SNEGSKA (reference sequence). Trimming took 0 bases from V and 10 from J; bases not matched to a gene: 14. The CDR3 DNA reads as TGCAGTGCTAGAGAACTGGCGGGAGTTTTACGGGACCAGTACTTC. As protein: CSARELAGVLRDQYF.

This clonotype was detected ten times or more. The rearrangement links TRBV30 to TRBJ1-2; D gene ambiguous. Germline loops: CDR1 GTSNPN, CDR2 SVGIG (reference sequence). There are 11 residues in the CDR3. The V and J ends lost 7 bases and 4 bases respectively, with 10 bases between them. This CDR3 reads CASQSFYGYTF. In DNA, the CDR3 is TGTGCCTCCCAGTCGTTCTATGGCTACACCTTC. Full variable domain (outside the CDR3, taken from reference TRBV30 and TRBJ1-2): SQTIHQWPATLVQPVGSPLSLECTVEGTSNPNLYWYRQAAGRGLQLLFYSVGIGQISSEVPQNLSASRPQDRQFILSSKKLLLSDSGFYLCASQSFYGYTFGSGTRLTVV.

The CDR3 DNA sequence: TGTGCCAGCAGTGAATTCGGTAGGGACGAGCAGTACTTC. Its translation: CASSEFGRDEQYF. The rearrangement joins TRBV25-1 to TRBJ2-7; no reliable D call. The CDR3 is made up of 13 amino acids. Germline V gives CDR1 MGHDK, CDR2 SYGVNS. Trimming took off 1 base at V and 5 bases at J, with 9 bases between the two ends.

This clonotype was seen repeatedly, ten times or more. The junction departs from the called germline gene at one end, perhaps through a read error. The rearrangement uses TRBV7-9 and TRBJ1-2; 8 positions match TRBD1. The germline V gene has CDR1 SEHNR and CDR2 FQNEAQ (reference sequence). This CDR3 has 15 amino acids. This chain's CDR3 is CASSIAGGEGYGYTF. CDR3 DNA: TGTGCCAGCAGCATAGCAGGGGGCGAGGGCTATGGCTACACCTTC.

This chain uses TRBV11-2 with TRBJ2-1; 7 nucleotides align to TRBD1. The CDR3 has 13 residues. Trimming removed 4 bases from V and 9 bases from J; junction bases left unmatched: 6. CDR1 and CDR2 (germline): SGHAT, FQNNGV. The CDR3 is CASSSRGTAEQFF. The CDR3 nucleotides are TGTGCCAGCAGCTCCCGAGGGACAGCTGAGCAGTTCTTC.

The CDR3, as DNA: TGTGCCAGCAGTGACGGGGGATATGAAAAACTGTTTTTT. This translates into CASSDGGYEKLFF. This chain links TRBV2 with TRBJ1-4; possibly TRBD1 for D (5 bases). Germline V CDR1 and CDR2: SNHLY, FYNNEI. The CDR3 extends over 13 amino acids. Trimming stripped 3 bases from V and 6 bases from J, with 8 bases between.

This clonotype was counted between two and nine times. The genes are TRBV6-2 or TRBV6-3 and TRBJ2-1; D perhaps matches TRBD2 (6 bases). Germline V gene lookup returns CDR1 MNHEY and CDR2 SVGEGT. V lost 8 bases, J lost 3 bases, and 11 bases lay in between. The CDR3 runs to 13 residues. CDR3 loop: CASEQGLYNEQFF. The CDR3 DNA follows: TGTGCCAGCGAGCAGGGACTCTACAATGAGCAGTTCTTC.

This clonotype has a count of ten or more. This chain links TRBV28 with TRBJ1-1; 7 bases fit TRBD1. Germline lookup yields CDR1 MDHEN and CDR2 SYDVKM. With V trimmed by 4 bases and J by 5 bases, 10 bases remained unmatched. There are 15 residues in the CDR3. The CDR3 DNA sequence: TGTGCCAGCAGTTCCTCCCAGCTCAGGGGGACTGAAGCTTTCTTT. Translated: CASSSSQLRGTEAFF.

This clonotype occurred a few times. The V gene is TRBV19, the J gene TRBJ2-7; unclear D gene. The CDR3 has 15 residues. Germline CDR1 is LNHDA and CDR2 is SQIVND (reference sequence). Trimming cost V 6 bases and J 2 bases, with 17 bases left between them. CDR3: CASSIGRSATYEQYF. CDR3 nucleotides: TGTGCCAGTAGCATTGGAAGGTCAGCAACCTACGAGCAGTACTTC. Filled out from reference TRBV19 and TRBJ2-7, the complete variable domain reads DGGITQSPKYLFRKEGQNVTLSCEQNLNHDAMYWYRQDPGQGLRLIYYSQIVNDFQKGDIAEGYSVSREKKESFPLTVTSAQKNPTAFYLCASSIGRSATYEQYFGPGTRLTVT.

In this sample, this clonotype turned up a few times. In DNA, the CDR3 is TGTGCCAGCAGTTCCTACGGCGGGGGGGTTTACGAGCAGTACTTC. Amino acids: CASSSYGGGVYEQYF. V is TRBV6-5 and J is TRBJ2-7, with 9 positions matching TRBD2. CDR3 length equals 15 residues. J lost 4 bases, V lost 4 bases, and 8 bases had no gene match. Germline CDR1 and CDR2: MNHEY and SVGAGI.

This clonotype came up many times. DNA of the CDR3: TGCGCCAGCAGCCAAGTGAGTAGCTCCTACAATGAGCAGTTCTTC. It yields the protein CASSQVSSSYNEQFF. J is TRBJ2-1 and V is TRBV4-1; D gene ambiguous. This CDR3 spans 15 amino acids. Trimming took off 1 base at V and 0 bases at J, with 7 bases between the two ends. CDR1 MGHRA and CDR2 YSYEKL come from the germline V gene.

This clonotype was picked up a small number of times. The J gene is TRBJ2-1, the V gene TRBV6-2 or TRBV6-3, with D unclear. The CDR3 runs to 12 residues. V lost 3 bases and J 8 bases, leaving 8 bases between the germline ends. Per germline, CDR1 MNHEY and CDR2 SVGEGT. The DNA of the CDR3 is TGTGCCAGCAGTTATCCCTCCTATGAGCAGTTCTTC. Its protein product is CASSYPSYEQFF.